This is a list of T cell receptor beta chains from one sample in a study of blood T cell repertoires in COVID-19. Generated by immunoSEQ multiplex PCR, the TCRdb table keeps only in-frame clones and is missing some. The sample contains 150,000 or so clones, 90% to 95% of which appear only once. Sequencing was carried out using peripheral blood. The receptors come from a middle-aged man with acute or convalescent COVID-19. The conserved cysteine and the conserved F or W are not part of the CDR3 here.

j_call | v_call | cdr3_aa
TRBJ2-5 | TRBV10-2 | ASSLLGLAGVGNQETQY
TRBJ1-5 | TRBV24-1 | ATSDANQGAGQPQH
TRBJ2-3 | TRBV19 | ASSLEPGLAGGPGPTDTQY
TRBJ1-4 | TRBV30 | AWSTSSANEKLF
TRBJ1-1 | TRBV7-2 | ASSLVYNMNTEAF
TRBJ2-5 | TRBV6-6 | ASPDRGSQETQY
TRBJ2-3 | TRBV14 | ASSQDWDRRTDTQY
TRBJ1-5 | TRBV7-8 | ASSPKGGVNSNQPQH
TRBJ1-5 | TRBV28 | ASSVQEGVQPQH
TRBJ2-2 | TRBV7-9 | ASSLGGAMTGELF
TRBJ2-1 | TRBV9 | ASSVGSNNEQF
TRBJ1-5 | TRBV19 | ASTGQGNQPQH
TRBJ1-1 | TRBV6-1 | ASSELPQGAVGAF
TRBJ2-1 | TRBV2 | ASVGDRNNEQF
TRBJ1-6 | TRBV27 | ASSLEETINSPLH
TRBJ2-5 | TRBV10-3 | ATRSTSGEETQY
TRBJ1-1 | TRBV5-4 | ASSQDRGQTEAF
TRBJ1-5 | TRBV2 | ASRDSGTNQPQH
TRBJ1-5 | TRBV29-1 | SVEGGGGQPQH
TRBJ1-3 | TRBV19 | ASSDITGIPGNTIY
TRBJ2-7 | TRBV5-5 | ASSSPRSTTEQY
TRBJ1-2 | TRBV9 | ASSVGIGGYGYT
TRBJ2-1 | TRBV27 | ASSPMTSGIYNEQF
TRBJ1-5 | TRBV28 | ASSTRDRGTNQPQH